A selection of T cell receptor beta chains follows, all from one sample in a study of control samples from healthy donors and cancer patients. Clones were sequenced by immunoSEQ multiplex PCR, and TCRdb holds only the in-frame ones, with some missing. The sample lists around 250,000 clones, over 75% seen once, with roughly 15% in the top ten. The sequenced sample consisted of PBMCs. These receptors originate from a woman aged 60 to 75 with lung cancer. The CDR3 runs from the conserved cysteine through the conserved F or W. D genes are given only for firm matches. The size field is filled for only some rows; it gives once, few, many or a size class.

NA	NA	TRBV5-6	TRBJ1-2	TGTGCCAGCAGCTTGGACCGGGCGGGCTATGGCTACACCTTC	CASSLDRAGYGYTF
NA	NA	TRBV5-8	TRBJ1-5	TGTGCCAGCAGCTTTCCAGGGGCGCGCAGCAATCAGCCCCAGCATTTT	CASSFPGARSNQPQHF
NA	NA	TRBV3-1/TRBV3-2	TRBJ1-1	TGTGCCAGCAGCCCAGAAGCGGGGCCAGGGACATTT	CASSPEAGPGTF
NA	NA	TRBV24-1	TRBJ2-1	TGTGCCACCAGTCCCGACAGCTCTGGTGAGCAGTTCTTC	CATSPDSSGEQFF
NA	many	TRBV15	TRBJ2-7	TGTGCCACCAGCAGAGATCAGGGCCCCTACGAGCAGTACTTC	CATSRDQGPYEQYF
NA	once	TRBV27	TRBJ2-7	TGTGCCAGCAGTTTAAGCTGGGGCAGCCCCTACGAGCAGTACTTC	CASSLSWGSPYEQYF
NA	NA	TRBV7-8	TRBJ1-2	TGTGCCAGCAGCTTCCGAATCCAGAGTCGTGGGGCTAACTATGGCTACACCTTC	CASSFRIQSRGANYGYTF
TRBD1	few	TRBV20-1	TRBJ1-6	TGCAGTGCTAGTCCCCCCGGACAGGGGAACTCACCCCTCCACTTT	CSASPPGQGNSPLHF
NA	NA	TRBV2	TRBJ1-5	TGTGCCAGCAGTGGAGAGAAACAGCCCCAGCATTTT	CASSGEKQPQHF
NA	NA	TRBV6-1	TRBJ1-5	TGTGCCAGCAGTGAACCGAGTAATAGCAATCAGCCCCAGCATTTT	CASSEPSNSNQPQHF
NA	NA	TRBV7-9	TRBJ1-3	TGTGCCAGCAGCTTACAGGCGTCCCCGGGAAACACCATATATTTT	CASSLQASPGNTIYF
NA	NA	TRBV24-1	TRBJ1-1	TGTGCCACCAGTGACCCGAACAGTTATGAAGCTTTCTTT	CATSDPNSYEAFF
TRBD1	once	TRBV5-1	TRBJ1-6	TGCGCCAGCAGCTTGGCGGGACAGGGTTATTCACCCCTCCACTTT	CASSLAGQGYSPLHF
NA	NA	TRBV11-2	TRBJ1-1	TGTGCCAGCAGCCGTGGCAGGAACACTGAAGCTTTCTTT	CASSRGRNTEAFF
TRBD2	NA	TRBV5-1	TRBJ2-1	TGCGCCAGCGGCCCAGGACTAGCGGCTTACAATGAGCAGTTCTTC	CASGPGLAAYNEQFF
NA	few	TRBV5-6	TRBJ1-2	TGTGCCAGCAGCGTTGAGGGATATGGCTACACCTTC	CASSVEGYGYTF
NA	NA	TRBV21-1	TRBJ1-1	TGTGCCAGCAGCAATAAAACTGGGGGGCGGTACACTGAAGCTTTCTTT	CASSNKTGGRYTEAFF
NA	NA	TRBV6-9	TRBJ1-5	TGTGCCAGCAGTTATCCTCGACTCGTCGGGAGCAATCAGCCCCAGCATTTT	CASSYPRLVGSNQPQHF
NA	NA	TRBV7-8	TRBJ2-7	TGTGCCAGCAGCTTAGCGGGGGGGCTATGGGAGCAGTACTTC	CASSLAGGLWEQYF
NA	once	TRBV3-1/TRBV3-2	TRBJ1-2	TGTGCCAGCAGCCCTTACAGAAACTATGGCTACACCTTC	CASSPYRNYGYTF
TRBD2	NA	TRBV5-4	TRBJ2-7	TGTGCCAGCAGCTTAGCGGGAGTGGGCAACGAGCAGTACTTC	CASSLAGVGNEQYF
TRBD2	NA	TRBV5-1	TRBJ2-7	TGCGCCAGCAGCTTGGCCTATTCCGGGACTAGCTCTTACGAGCAGTACTTC	CASSLAYSGTSSYEQYF
TRBD1	few	TRBV29-1	TRBJ1-2	TGCAGCGCTTCCGGGACAGGTCGATCTGATGGCTACACCTTC	CSASGTGRSDGYTF
TRBD1	NA	TRBV6-5	TRBJ2-7	TGTGCCAGCAGAACCGGGACAGGGATCTACGAGCAGTACTTC	CASRTGTGIYEQYF
NA	NA	TRBV2	TRBJ2-7	TGTGCCAGCAGTGAAGGATGGGACACTGCCTACGAGCAGTACTTC	CASSEGWDTAYEQYF
TRBD1	NA	TRBV9	TRBJ2-2	TGTGCCAGCAGCGTTAAGACAGGGGCCAACACCGGGGAGCTGTTTTTT	CASSVKTGANTGELFF
NA	NA	TRBV29-1	TRBJ1-5	TGCAGCGTCAAGTTTGGCACGAATCAGCCCCAGCATTTT	CSVKFGTNQPQHF
NA	NA	TRBV2	TRBJ2-7	TGTGCCAGCTCCCCCGGCAAGACTGGCTACGAGCAGTACTTC	CASSPGKTGYEQYF
TRBD1	NA	TRBV6-4	TRBJ2-2	TGTGCCAGCAGCCCCCAGGGGGCTACCGGGGAGCTGTTTTTT	CASSPQGATGELFF
NA	NA	TRBV24-1	TRBJ2-2	TGTGCCACCAGTGATCCGACGCAGGGGAGGGGGGAGCTGTTTTTT	CATSDPTQGRGELFF
NA	NA	TRBV30	TRBJ1-5	TGTGCCTGGAGTACCGGGAGTTCGGGTCAGCCCCAGCATTTT	CAWSTGSSGQPQHF
NA	few	TRBV12-2	TRBJ1-3	TGTGCAAGTCGCTTCTGGGACCCCCACTCTGGAAACACCATATATTTT	CASRFWDPHSGNTIYF
TRBD1	few	TRBV18	TRBJ1-2	TGTGCCAGCTCACCCGGGACAGGGCGGGACTATGGCTACACCTTC	CASSPGTGRDYGYTF
TRBD1	NA	TRBV5-1	TRBJ1-1	TGCGCCAGCAGCTTAGGACAGGGGGCGGAGGAAGCTTTCTTT	CASSLGQGAEEAFF
NA	NA	TRBV18	TRBJ2-5	TGTGCCAGCTCACCCCTGGAGGGGGCAGAGACCCAGTACTTC	CASSPLEGAETQYF
TRBD1	NA	TRBV19	TRBJ1-2	TGTGCCACCAAGCCCCAGACAGGGTTCTATGGCTACACCTTC	CATKPQTGFYGYTF
NA	NA	TRBV6-4	TRBJ1-1	TGTGCCAGCGCAAGGCAGAGGAACACTGAAGCTTTCTTT	CASARQRNTEAFF
NA	NA	TRBV7-2	TRBJ1-6	TGTGCCAGCAGCTCCTTACAAGGTTCACCCCTCCACTTT	CASSSLQGSPLHF
NA	once	TRBV6-1	TRBJ1-2	TGTGCCAGCAGTGAGTTGGTTGGCTATGGCTACACCTTC	CASSELVGYGYTF